The next 13 T cell receptor beta chains were all read from a single sample in a study of blood T cell repertoires in COVID-19. The table came from immunoSEQ multiplex PCR; TCRdb's copy has only in-frame clones and leaves some out. The sample has roughly 420,000 clones, around nine tenths seen once. The specimen sequenced was PBMCs or T cells enriched from blood (not recorded which). The receptors stem from a woman aged 25-40 years with acute COVID-19.

The V and J genes are TRBV7-9 and TRBJ2-2; D may be TRBD2 (6 bases). The germline gives CDR1 SEHNR, CDR2 FQNEAQ (reference sequence). V dropped 5 bases and J dropped 4 bases, with 11 bases sitting between them. The CDR3 extends over 14 amino acids. CDR3 sequence reads: CASSRDSGTGELFF. The CDR3 DNA reads TGTGCCAGCAGCCGGGACTCGGGCACCGGGGAGCTGTTTTTT.

The genes are TRBV12-5 and TRBJ1-1; 7 bases agree with TRBD1. CDR1 LGHNT and CDR2 FRNRAP come from the germline V gene. The CDR3 totals 12 residues. The trim removed 5 bases at V and 5 bases at J, leaving 2 bases unmatched. The CDR3 DNA is TGTGCTAGTGGTCAGGGGGGTACTGAAGCTTTCTTT. Translated: CASGQGGTEAFF.

The chain is built from TRBV3-1 (or the pseudogene TRBV3-2) and TRBJ2-2; D perhaps matches TRBD2 (5 bases). This CDR3 is 14 amino acids long. The germline CDR1 and CDR2 sequences are LGHDT and YNNKEL (reference sequence). Trimming cost V 4 bases and J 10 bases, with 16 bases left between them. The CDR3: CASSLIGEPPELFF. The DNA of the CDR3 is TGTGCCAGCAGCCTCATCGGGGAGCCGCCGGAGCTGTTTTTT.

The gene calls are TRBV14 and TRBJ1-4, with 7 bases that match TRBD1. Germline CDR1 reads SGHDN; CDR2 reads FVKESK. Trimming took 4 bases from V and 7 from J; bases not matched to a gene: 6. This CDR3 spans 14 amino acids. CDR3 loop: CASSRQGVGEKLFF. DNA of the CDR3: TGTGCCAGCAGCCGACAGGGAGTAGGTGAAAAACTGTTTTTT.

The genes are TRBV5-1 and TRBJ1-2; tentative D call: TRBD1 (5 bases). With 0 bases removed from V and 7 bases from J, the gap between germline ends came to 10 bases. The germline CDR1 and CDR2 sequences are SGHRS and YFSETQ. This CDR3 contains 13 residues. In nucleotides, the CDR3 is TGCGCCAGCAGCTTGGGCAGTAGGGGTGGCTACACCTTC. This sequence encodes CASSLGSRGGYTF.

This clone was seen only a few times. The V and J genes are TRBV5-1 and TRBJ2-1; 13 bases fit TRBD2. The junction had 15 bases not matched to a gene; V was cut back by 2 bases and J by 13 bases. Germline-derived CDR1 and CDR2 are SGHRS and YFSETQ. The CDR3 loop spans 17 amino acids. The CDR3 region has the DNA TGCGCCAGCAGCTTTTTCGCGGGACTAGCGGGGAGAGATAAACAGTTCTTC. This codes for CASSFFAGLAGRDKQFF.

The chain uses TRBV7-9 and TRBJ2-7; unclear D gene. Per germline, CDR1 SEHNR and CDR2 FQNEAQ (reference sequence). Trimming took off 5 bases at V and 3 bases at J, with 5 bases between the two ends. The CDR3 totals 11 residues. Written as DNA, the CDR3 is TGTGCCAGCAGCCTTAGCTACGAGCAGTACTTC. It encodes CASSLSYEQYF.

The chain combines TRBV6-1 with TRBJ2-3, with TRBD2 matching over 12 bases. CDR3 length: 15 amino acids. V gave up 5 bases and J gave up 6 bases; unmatched junction bases: 6. The germline gives CDR1 MNHNS, CDR2 SASEGT. CDR3 nucleotide sequence: TGTGCCAGCAGTTCGACTAGCGGGGGCGCGGATACGCAGTATTTT. Amino acid sequence: CASSSTSGGADTQYF.

The rearrangement links TRBV25-1 to TRBJ2-7; TRBD2 aligns across 13 bases. The CDR3 spans 15 residues. V shed 3 bases and J 6 bases; nucleotides not matched to a gene: 5. The germline V gene encodes CDR1 MGHDK and CDR2 SYGVNS. CDR3 sequence reads: CASSDRTSGRSEQYF. CDR3 sequence (DNA): TGTGCCAGCAGTGACCGGACTAGCGGGAGAAGCGAGCAGTACTTC.

The rearrangement uses TRBV27 and TRBJ1-6, with 7 bases aligning to TRBD1. V shed 2 bases, J shed 2 bases, and the junction held 12 bases outside the gene matches. Germline CDR1 is MNHEY and CDR2 is SMNVEV (reference sequence). The CDR3 has 19 amino acids. In DNA form, the CDR3 reads TGTGCCAGCAGTTTAAATAAGCGACAGGGAGCACCCTATAATTCACCCCTCCACTTT. Translating gives CASSLNKRQGAPYNSPLHF.

V and J are TRBV9 and TRBJ2-2; the match to TRBD2 covers 10 bases. Germline V gene sequence: CDR1 SGDLS, CDR2 YYNGEE. The V gene end was trimmed by 1 base and the J gene end by 6 bases; junction bases not matched to a gene: 12. The CDR3 contains 18 residues. CDR3 residues: CASSVTGSSGGLAGELFF. As DNA, the CDR3 is TGTGCCAGCAGCGTAACGGGGAGTAGCGGGGGGTTGGCCGGGGAGCTGTTTTTT.

The chain is built from TRBV10-2 and TRBJ2-5; 8 nucleotides agree with TRBD2. Germline CDR1 WSHSY, CDR2 SAAADI. The V gene end was trimmed by 7 bases and the J gene end by 5 bases; junction bases not matched to a gene: 6. There are 13 residues in the CDR3. Here the CDR3 reads CASNIAGLETQYF. CDR3 DNA sequence: TGCGCCAGCAATATAGCGGGGTTGGAGACCCAGTACTTC.

The chain is built from TRBV29-1 and TRBJ2-7, with 8 bases lining up with TRBD2. The CDR3 runs 16 residues. Losses at the gene ends were 6 bases for V and 2 bases for J; bases not matched to a gene: 15. CDR1 SQVTM and CDR2 ANQGSEA come from the germline V gene. For the CDR3, the DNA is TGCAGCGTAGCGGGAGAACCTCCACCTCGAACCTACGAGCAGTACTTC. It codes for CSVAGEPPPRTYEQYF.